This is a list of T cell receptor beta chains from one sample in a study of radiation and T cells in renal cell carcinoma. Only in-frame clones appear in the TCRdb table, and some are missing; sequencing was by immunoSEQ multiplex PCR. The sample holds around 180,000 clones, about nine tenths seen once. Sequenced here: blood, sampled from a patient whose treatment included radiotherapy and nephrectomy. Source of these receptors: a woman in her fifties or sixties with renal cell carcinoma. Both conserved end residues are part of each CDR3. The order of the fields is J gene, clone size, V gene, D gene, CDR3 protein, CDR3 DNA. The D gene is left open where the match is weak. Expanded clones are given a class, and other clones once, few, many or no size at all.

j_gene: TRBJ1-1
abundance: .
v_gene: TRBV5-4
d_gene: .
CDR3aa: CASSRAIAGTTFF
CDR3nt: TGTGCCAGCAGCCGTGCCATTGCAGGGACAACTTTCTTT

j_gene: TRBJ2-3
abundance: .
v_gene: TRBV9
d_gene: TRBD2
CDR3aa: CASSAATSVWRLDTQYF
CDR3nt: TGTGCCAGCAGCGCGGCGACTAGCGTTTGGAGGTTAGATACGCAGTATTTT

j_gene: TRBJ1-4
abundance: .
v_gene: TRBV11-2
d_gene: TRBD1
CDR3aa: CASSKSTGADEKLFF
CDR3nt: TGTGCCAGCAGCAAAAGCACAGGGGCAGATGAAAAACTGTTTTTT

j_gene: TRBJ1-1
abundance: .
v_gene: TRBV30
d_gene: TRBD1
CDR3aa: CAWSVGTGVTEAFF
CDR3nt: TGTGCCTGGAGTGTCGGGACAGGGGTCACTGAAGCTTTCTTT

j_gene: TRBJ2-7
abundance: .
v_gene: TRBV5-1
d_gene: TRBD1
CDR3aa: CASSLGTGERYEQYF
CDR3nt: TGCGCCAGCAGCTTGGGGACAGGGGAGCGCTACGAGCAGTACTTC

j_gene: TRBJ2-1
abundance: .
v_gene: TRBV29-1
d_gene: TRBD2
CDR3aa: CSVASGGGNEQFF
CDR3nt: TGCAGCGTTGCTAGCGGGGGGGGGAATGAGCAGTTCTTC

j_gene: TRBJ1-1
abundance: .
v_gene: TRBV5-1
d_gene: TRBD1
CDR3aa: CASSFRQGAGVNTEAFF
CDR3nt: TGCGCCAGCAGCTTTCGACAGGGGGCAGGGGTGAACACTGAAGCTTTCTTT

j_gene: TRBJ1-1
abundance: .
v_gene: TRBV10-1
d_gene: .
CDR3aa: CATDGGRGTEAFF
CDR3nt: TGCGCCACCGACGGGGGAAGAGGCACTGAAGCTTTCTTT

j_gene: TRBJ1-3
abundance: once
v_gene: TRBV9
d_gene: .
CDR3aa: CASSVQGNSGNTIYF
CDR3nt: TGTGCCAGCAGCGTACAGGGAAACTCTGGAAACACCATATATTTT

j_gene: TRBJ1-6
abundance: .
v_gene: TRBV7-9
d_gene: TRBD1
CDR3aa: CASSYRGSYSPLHF
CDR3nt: TGTGCCAGCAGCTACAGGGGGAGCTATTCACCCCTCCACTTT

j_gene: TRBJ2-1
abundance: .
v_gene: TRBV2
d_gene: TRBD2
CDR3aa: CASSEITRGGNYNEQFF
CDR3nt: TGTGCCAGCAGTGAAATCACCCGGGGGGGGAACTACAATGAGCAGTTCTTC

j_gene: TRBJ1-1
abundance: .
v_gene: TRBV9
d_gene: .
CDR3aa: CASSHTGMNTEAFF
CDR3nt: TGTGCCAGCAGCCACACAGGGATGAACACTGAAGCTTTCTTT

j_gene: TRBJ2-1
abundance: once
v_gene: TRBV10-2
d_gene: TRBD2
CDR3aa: CASSSGGSYNEQFF
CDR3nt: TGCGCCAGCAGTAGCGGGGGTTCCTACAATGAGCAGTTCTTC

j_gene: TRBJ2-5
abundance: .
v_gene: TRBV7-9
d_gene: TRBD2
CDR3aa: CASSQVAGLQETQYF
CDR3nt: TGTGCCAGCAGCCAAGTAGCGGGGCTACAAGAGACCCAGTACTTC

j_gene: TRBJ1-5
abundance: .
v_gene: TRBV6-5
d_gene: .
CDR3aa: CASSYSGEDQPQHF
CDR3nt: TGTGCCAGCAGTTACTCAGGGGAGGATCAGCCCCAGCATTTT

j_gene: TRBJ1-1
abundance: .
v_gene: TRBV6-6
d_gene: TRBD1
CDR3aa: CASRSPTGANTEAFF
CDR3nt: TGTGCCAGCAGATCCCCGACAGGGGCGAACACTGAAGCTTTCTTT

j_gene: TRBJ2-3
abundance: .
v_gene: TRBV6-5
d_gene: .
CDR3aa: CASSYSYQQAYGQYF
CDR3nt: TGTGCCAGCAGTTACTCATACCAACAGGCCTATGGGCAGTATTTT

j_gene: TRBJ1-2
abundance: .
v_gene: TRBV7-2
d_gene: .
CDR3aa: CASSLAAGPLYGYTF
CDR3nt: TGTGCCAGCAGCTTGGCAGCCGGACCTCTCTATGGCTACACCTTC

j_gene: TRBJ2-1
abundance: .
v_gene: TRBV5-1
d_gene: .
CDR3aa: CASSLAAGNNEQFF
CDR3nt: TGCGCCAGCAGCTTGGCCGCAGGGAACAATGAGCAGTTCTTC

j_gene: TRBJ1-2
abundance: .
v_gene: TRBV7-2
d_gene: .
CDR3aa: CASSFQGPTRGYTF
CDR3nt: TGTGCCAGCAGTTTCCAAGGACCGACACGGGGCTACACCTTC

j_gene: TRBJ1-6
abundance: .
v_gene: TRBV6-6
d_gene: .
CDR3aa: CASTYPRTVPNSPLHF
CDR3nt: TGTGCCAGCACCTACCCCCGGACTGTCCCTAATTCACCCCTCCACTTT

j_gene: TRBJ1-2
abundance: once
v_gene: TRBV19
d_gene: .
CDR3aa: CASSTLAGDYGYTF
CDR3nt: TGTGCCAGTAGTACGCTGGCAGGGGACTATGGCTACACCTTC

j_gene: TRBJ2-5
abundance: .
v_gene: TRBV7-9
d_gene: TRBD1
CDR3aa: CASSHPGGLNQETQYF
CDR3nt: TGTGCCAGCAGCCACCCAGGGGGCCTGAACCAGGAGACCCAGTACTTC

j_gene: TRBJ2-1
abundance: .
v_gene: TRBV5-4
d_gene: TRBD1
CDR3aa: CASSLVGGQGNNEQFF
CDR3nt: TGTGCCAGCAGCTTGGTGGGGGGACAGGGGAATAATGAGCAGTTCTTC

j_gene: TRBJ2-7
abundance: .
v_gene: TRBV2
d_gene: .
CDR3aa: CASSEGPGLSYEQYF
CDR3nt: TGTGCCAGCAGTGAAGGGCCGGGCCTCTCCTACGAGCAGTACTTC

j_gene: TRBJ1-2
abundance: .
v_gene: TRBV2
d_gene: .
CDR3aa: CASLPPVGTGREGGYTF
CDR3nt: TGTGCCAGTCTCCCCCCCGTGGGGACTGGCAGGGAGGGTGGCTACACCTTC

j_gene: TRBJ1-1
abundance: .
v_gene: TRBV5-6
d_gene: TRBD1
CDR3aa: CASSLARQGDTEAFF
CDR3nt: TGTGCCAGCAGCTTGGCGAGACAGGGCGACACTGAAGCTTTCTTT

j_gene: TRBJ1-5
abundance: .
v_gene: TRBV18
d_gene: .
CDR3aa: CASSPEGDQPQHF
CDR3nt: TGTGCCAGCTCACCGGAAGGGGATCAGCCCCAGCATTTT

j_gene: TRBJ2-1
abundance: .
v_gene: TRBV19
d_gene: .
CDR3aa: CASSIYNEQFF
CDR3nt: TGTGCCAGTAGTATCTACAATGAGCAGTTCTTC

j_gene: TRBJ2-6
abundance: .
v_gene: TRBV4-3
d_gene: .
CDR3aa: CASSLSGANVLTF
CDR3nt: TGCGCCAGCAGCCTCTCTGGGGCCAACGTCCTGACTTTC

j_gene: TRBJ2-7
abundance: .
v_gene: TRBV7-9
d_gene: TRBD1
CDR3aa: CASSPRTGGSYEQYF
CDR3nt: TGTGCCAGCAGCCCGAGGACAGGGGGTTCCTACGAGCAGTACTTC

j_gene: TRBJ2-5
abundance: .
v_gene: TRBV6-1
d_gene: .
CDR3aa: CASSEAGGKTQYF
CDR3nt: TGTGCCAGCAGTGAAGCCGGTGGGAAGACCCAGTACTTC

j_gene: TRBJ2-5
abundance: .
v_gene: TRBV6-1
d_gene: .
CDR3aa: CASIRDLQETQYF
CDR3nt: TGTGCCAGCATCAGAGATTTGCAAGAGACCCAGTACTTC

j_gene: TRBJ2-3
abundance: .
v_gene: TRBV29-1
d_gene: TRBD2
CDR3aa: CSVSGTSGGSTDTQYF
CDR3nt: TGCAGCGTTTCCGGGACTAGCGGGGGAAGCACAGATACGCAGTATTTT

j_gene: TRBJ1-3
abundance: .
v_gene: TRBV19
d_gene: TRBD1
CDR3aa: CASSLDRGPGNTIYF
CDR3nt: TGTGCCAGTAGTCTGGACAGGGGCCCTGGAAACACCATATATTTT

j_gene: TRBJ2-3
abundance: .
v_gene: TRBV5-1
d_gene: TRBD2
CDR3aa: CASSRTSGDTDTQYF
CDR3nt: TGCGCCAGCAGCCGGACTAGCGGGGACACAGATACGCAGTATTTT

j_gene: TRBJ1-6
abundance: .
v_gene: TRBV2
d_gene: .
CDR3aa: CASSEQGMGSPLHF
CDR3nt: TGTGCCAGCAGTGAACAGGGGATGGGTTCACCCCTCCACTTT

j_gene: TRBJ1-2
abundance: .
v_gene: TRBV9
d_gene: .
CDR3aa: CASSATLGAGYTF
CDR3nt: TGTGCCAGCAGCGCCACCTTGGGAGCCGGCTACACCTTC

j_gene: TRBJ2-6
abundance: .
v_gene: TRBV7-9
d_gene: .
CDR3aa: CASRGDYSGANVLTF
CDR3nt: TGTGCCAGCAGAGGAGACTACTCTGGGGCCAACGTCCTGACTTTC

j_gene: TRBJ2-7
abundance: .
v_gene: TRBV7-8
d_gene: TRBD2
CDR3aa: CASSVSGGRNEQYF
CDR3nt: TGTGCCAGCAGCGTAAGCGGGGGCCGGAACGAGCAGTACTTC

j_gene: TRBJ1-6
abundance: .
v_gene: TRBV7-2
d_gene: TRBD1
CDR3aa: CASSLAGQGMSPLHF
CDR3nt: TGTGCCAGCAGCTTAGCGGGACAGGGGATGTCACCCCTCCACTTT

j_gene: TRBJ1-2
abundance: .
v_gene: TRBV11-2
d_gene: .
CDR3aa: CASSLGFGGNRYGYTF
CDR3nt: TGTGCCAGCAGCTTAGGTTTCGGCGGCAATCGATATGGCTACACCTTC

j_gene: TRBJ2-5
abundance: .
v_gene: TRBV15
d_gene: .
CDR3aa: CATSRLGEMMAQYF
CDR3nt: TGTGCCACCAGCAGATTGGGGGAAATGATGGCCCAGTACTTC

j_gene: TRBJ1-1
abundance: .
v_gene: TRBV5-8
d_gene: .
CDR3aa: CASSLGGVNTEAFF
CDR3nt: TGTGCCAGCAGCTTGGGGGGAGTGAACACTGAAGCTTTCTTT

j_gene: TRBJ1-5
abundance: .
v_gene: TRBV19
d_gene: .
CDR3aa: CASSTDPSNQPQHF
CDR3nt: TGTGCCAGTAGCACGGACCCTAGCAATCAGCCCCAGCATTTT

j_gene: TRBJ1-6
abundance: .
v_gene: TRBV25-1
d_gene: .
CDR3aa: CASTQAGFNSPLHF
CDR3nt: TGTGCCAGCACCCAAGCCGGGTTCAATTCACCCCTCCACTTT

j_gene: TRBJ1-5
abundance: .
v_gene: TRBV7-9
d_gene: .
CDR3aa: CASSSGTLSNQPQHF
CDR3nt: TGTGCCAGCAGTTCCGGGACACTCAGCAATCAGCCCCAGCATTTT